Listed here are 24 T cell receptor beta chains from one sample, sequenced in a study of cytomegalovirus exposure and HLA in healthy donors. Primers included in the PCR were 60 Vbeta and 13 Jbeta primers. Profiling relied on immunoSEQ multiplex PCR, and the TCRdb table lists in-frame clones only, not all of them. This sample contains tens of thousands of clones. Sequencing used PBMCs. All receptors come from a woman aged 30 to 39 in good health and CMV-seropositive.

The V gene is TRBV6-5, the J gene TRBJ1-2; weak D call: TRBD1 (6 bases). Trimming cost V 5 bases and J 5 bases, with 18 bases left between them. Germline-derived CDR1 and CDR2 are MNHEY and SVGAGI. The CDR3 is 15 amino acids. The DNA for the CDR3 is TGTGCCAGCAGTACCAGGGGCGGTCGGTCATATGGCTACACCTTC. It codes for CASSTRGGRSYGYTF.

CDR3 amino acids: CASSPLGTSGRMRNEQYF. CDR3 bases: TGCGCCAGCAGCCCGCTCGGGACTAGCGGGAGGATGAGGAACGAGCAGTACTTC. This sequence joins TRBV5-1 and TRBJ2-7, with 15 nucleotides matching TRBD2. The V gene's germline CDR1 is SGHRS and CDR2 YFSETQ. V dropped 4 bases and J dropped 5; count of bases not matched to a gene: 13. The CDR3 is made up of 18 amino acids. The variable domain in full, with the rest retrieved from reference TRBV5-1 and TRBJ2-7, is KAGVTQTPRYLIKTRGQQVTLSCSPISGHRSVSWYQQTPGQGLQFLFEYFSETQRNKGNFPGRFSGRQFSNSRSEMNVSTLELGDSALYLCASSPLGTSGRMRNEQYFGPGTRLTVT.

This chain joins TRBV7-9 and TRBJ1-1; D is unresolved. Germline V lookup: CDR1 SEHNR, CDR2 FQNEAQ (reference sequence). Between the trimmed V and J ends, which lost 3 bases and 1 base, there was a span of 12 bases. The CDR3 loop spans 15 amino acids. The CDR3, as DNA: TGTGCCAGCAGCTTGGAGGTCGCTGGGAACACTGAAGCTTTCTTT. This codes for CASSLEVAGNTEAFF.

This chain connects TRBV6-5 to TRBJ2-2, with D tentatively TRBD1 (6 bases). The length of the CDR3 is 15 residues. Looked up from germline, CDR1 is MNHEY and CDR2 is SVGAGI. V was pared by 5 bases and J by 2 bases, with 12 bases between. The CDR3 spells CASSPIQGNTGELFF. The CDR3 DNA reads as TGTGCCAGCAGTCCCATACAGGGAAACACCGGGGAGCTGTTTTTT.

The chain uses TRBV6-1 and TRBJ1-5; D might be TRBD1 (6 bases). With 10 bases removed from V and 9 bases from J, the gap between germline ends came to 22 bases. The CDR3 length is 14 residues. CDR1 and CDR2 (germline): MNHNS, SASEGT. CDR3 DNA sequence: TGTGCCACCGCCGACTCAGGGGAAAGTGGGCCCCAGCATTTT. Translating it yields CATADSGESGPQHF.

The genes are TRBV18 and TRBJ2-5, with 13 bases aligning to TRBD2. The CDR3 spans 15 residues. The V and J ends lost 5 bases and 3 bases, in that order; junction bases with no gene match: 3. CDR1 KGHSH and CDR2 LQKENI come from the germline V gene. CDR3: CASSSGLAGEETQYF. In nucleotides, the CDR3 is TGTGCCAGCTCATCAGGACTAGCGGGGGAAGAGACCCAGTACTTC.

The CDR3 nucleotides read TGTGCCAGCAGTGATGTGGGAGGCGGGGGGAGCTCCTACGAGCAGTACTTC. Translated, it gives CASSDVGGGGSSYEQYF. The genes are TRBV25-1 and TRBJ2-7; 8 positions agree with TRBD2. V lost 3 bases and J lost 0; bases outside the gene matches: 10. From germline, CDR1 is MGHDK and CDR2 SYGVNS. The length of the CDR3 is 17 residues.

The chain joins TRBV4-1 to TRBJ1-4, with 7 bases lining up with TRBD1. The germline CDR1 and CDR2 sequences are MGHRA and YSYEKL. The CDR3 has 17 residues. J gave up 5 bases and V 2 bases, and 11 bases lay outside the gene matches. Written as DNA, the CDR3 is TGCGCCAGCAGCCAAATCCTCGGACAGGAAGTAAATGAAAAACTGTTTTTT. Its protein product is CASSQILGQEVNEKLFF.

This sequence joins TRBV27 and TRBJ1-4; D is uncertain. The V end lost 3 bases, the J end lost 8 bases, and 13 bases lay between the germline ends. Germline loops: CDR1 MNHEY, CDR2 SMNVEV (reference sequence). This CDR3 spans 14 amino acids. The CDR3 sequence is CASSFSRGGEKLFF. In DNA form, the CDR3 reads TGTGCCAGCAGTTTTAGCCGGGGAGGGGAAAAACTGTTTTTT.

This chain links TRBV9 with TRBJ1-2; possible D gene TRBD1, 6 bases. This CDR3 has 12 residues. Trimming left V 4 bases short and J 4 bases short, with 8 bases between. Per the germline V gene, CDR1 is SGDLS and CDR2 is YYNGEE. Here the CDR3 DNA reads TGTGCCAGCAGCATGGACAGCTATGGCTACACCTTC. Translated: CASSMDSYGYTF.

The V gene is TRBV20-1, the J gene TRBJ2-3; D is unresolved. Trimming took 6 bases from V and 6 from J, leaving 10 bases between them. Germline-derived CDR1 and CDR2 are DFQATT and SNEGSKA (reference sequence). The CDR3 has 11 amino acids. CDR3 sequence: CSARRTDTQYF. The CDR3 DNA reads TGCAGTGCCCGGAGAACGGATACGCAGTATTTT.

The chain links TRBV4-1 to TRBJ2-1; possibly TRBD2 for D (6 bases). CDR1 and CDR2 from the germline V gene are MGHRA and YSYEKL. V lost 4 bases and J lost 3, with 10 bases in between. The CDR3 has 14 residues. This chain's CDR3 is CASSRGGDYNEQFF. In DNA form, the CDR3 reads TGCGCCAGCAGCCGAGGAGGGGACTACAATGAGCAGTTCTTC.

CDR3 sequence: CASSFLPGGTGELFF. DNA for the CDR3: TGTGCCAGCAGCTTTCTCCCAGGAGGCACCGGGGAGCTGTTTTTT. The rearrangement joins TRBV11-3 to TRBJ2-2, with D perhaps matching TRBD2 (5 bases). This CDR3 is built from 15 residues. Germline V gives CDR1 SGHNT, CDR2 YENEEA. V dropped 3 bases and J dropped 4 bases, with 12 bases sitting between them.

The CDR3 loop reads CATSRSSGSREQYF. The CDR3 region has the DNA TGTGCCACCAGCAGGTCTAGCGGGAGTCGCGAGCAGTACTTC. The V gene is TRBV15, the J gene TRBJ2-7, with TRBD2 matching over 10 bases. J gave up 6 bases and V 3 bases, and 5 bases lay outside the gene matches. Germline CDR1 is LNHNV and CDR2 is YYDKDF (reference sequence). The CDR3 extends over 14 amino acids.

The gene calls are TRBV18 and TRBJ1-4; D uncertain. The germline V gene has CDR1 KGHSH and CDR2 LQKENI. Trimming removed 4 bases at V and 3 bases at J, with 9 bases between. The CDR3 length is 14 residues. The DNA of the CDR3 is TGTGCCAGCTCACGGGCGGGCCCTAATGAAAAACTGTTTTTT. Encoded protein: CASSRAGPNEKLFF.

V and J are TRBV9 and TRBJ2-3; TRBD1 matches 7 bases. V gave up 0 bases and J gave up 3 bases; unmatched junction bases: 7. CDR3 length: 16 amino acids. Germline V CDR1 and CDR2: SGDLS, YYNGEE. CDR3 protein: CASSVGVTGPTDTQYF. DNA of the CDR3: TGTGCCAGCAGCGTAGGGGTGACAGGGCCTACAGATACGCAGTATTTT.

This chain links TRBV19 with TRBJ1-2, with 9 nucleotides matching TRBD1. CDR1 LNHDA and CDR2 SQIVND come from the germline V gene (reference sequence). V trimming: 6 bases; J trimming: 5 bases; junction bases outside the gene matches: 13. The CDR3 length is 16 residues. The CDR3: CASRSIRTGGGYGYTF. CDR3 nucleotides: TGTGCCAGTAGAAGCATTCGTACAGGGGGCGGTTATGGCTACACCTTC.

The chain uses TRBV19 and TRBJ1-5, with D unresolved. The CDR3 totals 15 residues. From germline, CDR1 is LNHDA and CDR2 SQIVND (reference sequence). V was clipped by 3 bases and J by 4 bases, with 13 bases between them. This CDR3 reads CASSILYSNNQPQHF. CDR3 DNA: TGTGCCAGTAGTATCTTATACAGCAATAATCAGCCCCAGCATTTT.

The V call is TRBV11-2, the J call TRBJ1-2; 8 bases match TRBD1. Germline lookup yields CDR1 SGHAT and CDR2 FQNNGV. The CDR3 runs 16 residues. Trimming cost V 5 bases and J 6 bases; bases outside gene matches: 14. As DNA, the CDR3 is TGTGCCAGCAGCCGACGGCCCAGCGACAGGGGTAATGGCTACACCTTC. This encodes CASSRRPSDRGNGYTF.

The chain couples TRBV6-5 to TRBJ1-6; 8 nucleotides line up with TRBD1. The trim removed 6 bases at V and 2 bases at J, leaving 3 bases unmatched. Germline V gene lookup returns CDR1 MNHEY and CDR2 SVGAGI. The CDR3 is made up of 15 amino acids. CDR3 nucleotides: TGTGCCAGCAGCCGACAGGGGCCCTATAATTCACCCCTCCACTTT. Translated, it gives CASSRQGPYNSPLHF.

The chain uses TRBV7-8 and TRBJ2-7, with D possibly matching TRBD2 (6 bases). The CDR3 extends over 13 amino acids. V was trimmed by 3 bases and J by 5 bases, leaving 11 bases between them. The germline gives CDR1 SGHVS, CDR2 FQNEAQ. This CDR3 is CASSFREPDEQYF. CDR3 coding DNA: TGTGCCAGCAGCTTCCGGGAGCCCGACGAGCAGTACTTC. Drawing the rest from reference TRBV7-8 and TRBJ2-7, the complete variable domain is GAGVSQSPRYKVAKRGQDVALRCDPISGHVSLFWYQQALGQGPEFLTYFQNEAQLDKSGLPSDRFFAERPEGSVSTLKIQRTQQEDSAVYLCASSFREPDEQYFGPGTRLTVT.

For this clone: Relative to the germline gene, one junction end is altered; a read error may explain this. This chain links TRBV4-1 with TRBJ2-1; 7 bases are shared with TRBD2. The CDR3 spans 17 residues. Germline CDR1 MGHRA, CDR2 YSYEKL. The CDR3 DNA follows: TGCGCCAGCAGCCAAGAATGGACTAGTTACTCCGACAATGAGCAGTTCTTC. Protein: CASSQEWTSYSDNEQFF.

V is TRBV30 and J is TRBJ2-7; D may be TRBD2 (5 bases). The V gene's germline CDR1 is GTSNPN and CDR2 SVGIG (reference sequence). CDR3 length: 12 amino acids. The V gene lost 3 bases and the J gene lost 5 bases, with 11 bases spanning the gap. CDR3 in amino acids: CAWRRRRDEQYF. DNA of the CDR3: TGTGCCTGGAGGCGGCGGCGGGACGAGCAGTACTTC.

J is TRBJ1-2 and V is TRBV9, with a possible D match to TRBD1 (6 bases). Trimming took 5 bases from V and 6 from J, leaving 14 bases between them. There are 13 residues in the CDR3. The germline CDR1 and CDR2 sequences are SGDLS and YYNGEE. The CDR3, as DNA: TGTGCCAGCAGTGGGGGCGGATTGGATGGCTACACCTTC. Encoded protein: CASSGGGLDGYTF.